The clone carrying this T cell receptor beta chain was counted only a few times. Its antigen is unknown. The beta constant-region primer was an equimolar mix of two oligonucleotides covering TRBC1 and TRBC2. The ligated cDNA underwent four PCR rounds using SP2 and nested alpha and beta constant-region primers. Ligation attached a single-stranded oligonucleotide with a 12-nucleotide UMI and the SP2 primer to the cDNA 3' end. Using its own MiXCR run on the UMI-ligation and nested PCR reads, TCRdb lists one record per CDR3 protein. Here the sample spans 98,000 or so distinct CDR3 sequences, around 11% being singletons. Four subsets defined by CD45RA and CD27 were sorted after CD3, CD4, CD8 and live/dead staining. This CDR3 has 15 amino acids. Germline values: CDR1 LGHDT, CDR2 YNNKEL (reference sequence). V was trimmed by 0 bases and J by 7 bases, leaving 15 bases between them. These data are taken from a study of naive and memory T cell subsets.

The study's findings and limits: From naive to CM, EM and EMRA, diversity decreased and Gini increased. A few larger clonotypes appeared in naive repertoires, especially CD8, possibly memory cells re-expressing CD45RA. Over 95% of naive TCR sequences appeared only once, unlike memory subsets.

Sequencing was carried out using naive CD4+ T cells from blood. This TCR came from a human donor in good health. The chain is built from TRBV3-1 and TRBJ2-5, with a weak D call TRBD2 (5 bases). CDR3 nucleotides: TGTGCCAGCAGCCAAGATTCCCCCACCGGAGGGACCCAGTACTTC. Translation: CASSQDSPTGGTQYF.